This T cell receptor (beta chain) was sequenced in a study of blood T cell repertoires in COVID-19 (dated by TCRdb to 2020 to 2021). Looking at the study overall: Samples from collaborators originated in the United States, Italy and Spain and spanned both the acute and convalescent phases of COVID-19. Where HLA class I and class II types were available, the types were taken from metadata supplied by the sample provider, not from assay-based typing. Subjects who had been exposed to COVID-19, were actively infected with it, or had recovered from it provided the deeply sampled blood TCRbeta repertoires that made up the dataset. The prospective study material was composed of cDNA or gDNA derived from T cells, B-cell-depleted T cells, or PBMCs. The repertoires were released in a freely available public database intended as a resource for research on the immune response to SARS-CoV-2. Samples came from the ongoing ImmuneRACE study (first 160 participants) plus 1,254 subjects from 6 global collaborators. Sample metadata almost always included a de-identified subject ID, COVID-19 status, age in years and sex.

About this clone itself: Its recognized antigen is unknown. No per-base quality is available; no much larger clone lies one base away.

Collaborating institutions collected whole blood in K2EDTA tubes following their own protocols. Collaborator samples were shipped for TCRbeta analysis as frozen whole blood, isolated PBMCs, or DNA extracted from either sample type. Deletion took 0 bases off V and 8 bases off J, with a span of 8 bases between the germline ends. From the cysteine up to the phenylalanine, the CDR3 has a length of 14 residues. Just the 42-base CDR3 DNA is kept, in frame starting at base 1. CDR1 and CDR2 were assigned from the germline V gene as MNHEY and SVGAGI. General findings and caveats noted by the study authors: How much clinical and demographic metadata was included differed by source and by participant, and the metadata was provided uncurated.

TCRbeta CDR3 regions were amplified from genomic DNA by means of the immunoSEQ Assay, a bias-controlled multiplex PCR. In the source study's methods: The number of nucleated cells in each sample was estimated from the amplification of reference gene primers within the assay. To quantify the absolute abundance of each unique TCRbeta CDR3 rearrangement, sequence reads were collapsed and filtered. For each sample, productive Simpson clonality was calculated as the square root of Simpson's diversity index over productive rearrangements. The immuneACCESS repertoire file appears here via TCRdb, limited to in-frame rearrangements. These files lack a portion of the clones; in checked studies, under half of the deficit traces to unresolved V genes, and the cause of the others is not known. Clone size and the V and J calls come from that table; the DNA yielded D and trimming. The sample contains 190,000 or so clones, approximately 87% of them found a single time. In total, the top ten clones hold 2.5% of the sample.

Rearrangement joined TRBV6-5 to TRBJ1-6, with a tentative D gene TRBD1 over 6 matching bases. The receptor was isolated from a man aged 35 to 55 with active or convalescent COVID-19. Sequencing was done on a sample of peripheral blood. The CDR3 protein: CASSYSKGDSPLHF. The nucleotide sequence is TGTGCCAGCAGTTACTCGAAGGGGGATTCACCCCTCCACTTT.